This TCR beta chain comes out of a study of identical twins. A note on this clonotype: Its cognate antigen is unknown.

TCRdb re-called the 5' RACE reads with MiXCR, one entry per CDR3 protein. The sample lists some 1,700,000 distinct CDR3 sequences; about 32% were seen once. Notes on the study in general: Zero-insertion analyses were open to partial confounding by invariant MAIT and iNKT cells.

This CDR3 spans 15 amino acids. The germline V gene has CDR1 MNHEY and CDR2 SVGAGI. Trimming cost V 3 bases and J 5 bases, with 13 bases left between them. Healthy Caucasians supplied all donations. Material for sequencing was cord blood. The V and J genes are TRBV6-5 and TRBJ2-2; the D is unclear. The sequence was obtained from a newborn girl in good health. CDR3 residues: CASSYFVGRTGELFF. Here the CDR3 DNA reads TGTGCCAGCAGTTATTTCGTCGGCAGAACCGGGGAGCTGTTTTTT.